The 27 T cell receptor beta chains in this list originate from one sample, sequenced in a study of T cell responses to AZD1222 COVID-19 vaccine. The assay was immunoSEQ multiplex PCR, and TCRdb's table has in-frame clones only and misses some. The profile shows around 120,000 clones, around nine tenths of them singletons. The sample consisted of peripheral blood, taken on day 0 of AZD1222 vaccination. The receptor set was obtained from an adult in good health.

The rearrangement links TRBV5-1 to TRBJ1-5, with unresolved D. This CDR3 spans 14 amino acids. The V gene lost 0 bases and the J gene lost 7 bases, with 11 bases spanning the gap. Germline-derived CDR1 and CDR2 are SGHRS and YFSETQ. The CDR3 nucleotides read TGCGCCAGCAGCTTGGATGGGTTGGGCCAGCCCCAGCATTTT. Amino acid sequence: CASSLDGLGQPQHF. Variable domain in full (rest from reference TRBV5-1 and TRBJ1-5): KAGVTQTPRYLIKTRGQQVTLSCSPISGHRSVSWYQQTPGQGLQFLFEYFSETQRNKGNFPGRFSGRQFSNSRSEMNVSTLELGDSALYLCASSLDGLGQPQHFGDGTRLSIL.

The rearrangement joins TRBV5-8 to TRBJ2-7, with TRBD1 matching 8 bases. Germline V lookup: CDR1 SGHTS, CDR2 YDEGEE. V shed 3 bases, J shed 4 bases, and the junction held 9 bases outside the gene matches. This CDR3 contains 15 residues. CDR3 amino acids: CASSSWRQGSYEQYF. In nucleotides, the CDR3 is TGTGCCAGCAGCTCCTGGAGACAGGGGAGTTACGAGCAGTACTTC.

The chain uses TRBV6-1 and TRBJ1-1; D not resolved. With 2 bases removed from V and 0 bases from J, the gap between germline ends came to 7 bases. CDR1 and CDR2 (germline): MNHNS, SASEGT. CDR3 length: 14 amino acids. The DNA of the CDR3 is TGTGCCAGCAGTGAAACGGCTTTGAACACTGAAGCTTTCTTT. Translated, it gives CASSETALNTEAFF.

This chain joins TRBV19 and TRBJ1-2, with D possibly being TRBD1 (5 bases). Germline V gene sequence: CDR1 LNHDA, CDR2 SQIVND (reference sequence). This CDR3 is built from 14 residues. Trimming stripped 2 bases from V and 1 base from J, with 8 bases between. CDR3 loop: CASSISGLNYGYTF. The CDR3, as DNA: TGTGCCAGTAGTATATCGGGACTTAACTATGGCTACACCTTC.

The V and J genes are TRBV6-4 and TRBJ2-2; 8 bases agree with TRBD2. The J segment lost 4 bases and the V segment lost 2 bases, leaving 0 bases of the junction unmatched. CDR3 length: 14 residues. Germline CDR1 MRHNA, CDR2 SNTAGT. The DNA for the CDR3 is TGTGCCAGCAGTGACGGGACTAGCACCGGGGAGCTGTTTTTT. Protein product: CASSDGTSTGELFF.

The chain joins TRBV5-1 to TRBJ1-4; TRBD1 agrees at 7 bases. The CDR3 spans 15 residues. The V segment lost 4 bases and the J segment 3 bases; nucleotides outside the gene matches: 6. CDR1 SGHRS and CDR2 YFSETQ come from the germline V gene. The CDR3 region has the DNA TGCGCCAGCAGCCCTGGGACAGCCCCTAATGAAAAACTGTTTTTT. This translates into CASSPGTAPNEKLFF.

CDR3 nucleotide sequence: TGTGCCAGCAGCTTTAATCTAGGACAGCCGAACTATGGCTACACCTTC. Its translation: CASSFNLGQPNYGYTF. The V call is TRBV13, the J call TRBJ1-2, with D possibly matching TRBD1 (6 bases). V was cut by 3 bases and J by 2 bases, with 16 bases left in between. This CDR3 is 16 amino acids long. The germline V gene has CDR1 PRHDT and CDR2 FYEKMQ (reference sequence).

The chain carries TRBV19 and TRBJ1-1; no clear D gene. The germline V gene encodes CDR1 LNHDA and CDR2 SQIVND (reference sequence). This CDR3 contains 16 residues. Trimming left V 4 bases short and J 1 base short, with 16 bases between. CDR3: CASSTPPGGENTEAFF. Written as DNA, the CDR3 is TGTGCCAGTAGTACCCCTCCGGGAGGCGAGAACACTGAAGCTTTCTTT. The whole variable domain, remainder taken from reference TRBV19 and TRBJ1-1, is DGGITQSPKYLFRKEGQNVTLSCEQNLNHDAMYWYRQDPGQGLRLIYYSQIVNDFQKGDIAEGYSVSREKKESFPLTVTSAQKNPTAFYLCASSTPPGGENTEAFFGQGTRLTVV.

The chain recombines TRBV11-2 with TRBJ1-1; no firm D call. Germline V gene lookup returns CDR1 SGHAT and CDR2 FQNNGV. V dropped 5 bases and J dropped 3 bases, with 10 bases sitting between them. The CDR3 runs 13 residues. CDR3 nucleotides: TGTGCCAGCAGCCTCGCAGCGTACACTGAAGCTTTCTTT. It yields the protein CASSLAAYTEAFF.

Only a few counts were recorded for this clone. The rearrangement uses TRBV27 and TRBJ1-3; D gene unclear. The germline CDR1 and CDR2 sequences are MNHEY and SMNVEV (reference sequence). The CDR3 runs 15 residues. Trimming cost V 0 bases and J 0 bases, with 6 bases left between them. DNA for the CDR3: TGTGCCAGCAGTTTATCTCACAGCTCTGGAAACACCATATATTTT. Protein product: CASSLSHSSGNTIYF.

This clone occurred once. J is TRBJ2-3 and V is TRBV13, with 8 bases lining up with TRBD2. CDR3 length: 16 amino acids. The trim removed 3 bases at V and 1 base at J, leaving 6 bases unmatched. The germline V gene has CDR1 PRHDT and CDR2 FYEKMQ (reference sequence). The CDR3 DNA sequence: TGTGCCAGCAGCTTCACGGCGGGGGGCCGCACAGATACGCAGTATTTT. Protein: CASSFTAGGRTDTQYF.

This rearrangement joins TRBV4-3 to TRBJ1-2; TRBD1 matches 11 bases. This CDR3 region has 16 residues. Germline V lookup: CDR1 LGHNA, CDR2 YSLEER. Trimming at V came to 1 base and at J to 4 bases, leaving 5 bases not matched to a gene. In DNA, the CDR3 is TGCGCCAGCAGCCAAGCCTCCGGGACAGGGGGCTATGGCTACACCTTC. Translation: CASSQASGTGGYGYTF.

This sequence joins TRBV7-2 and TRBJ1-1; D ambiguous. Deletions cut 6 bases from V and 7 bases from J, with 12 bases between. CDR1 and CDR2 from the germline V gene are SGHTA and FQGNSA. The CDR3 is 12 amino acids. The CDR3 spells CASSPVLYEAFF. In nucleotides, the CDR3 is TGTGCCAGCAGTCCAGTATTGTATGAAGCTTTCTTT.

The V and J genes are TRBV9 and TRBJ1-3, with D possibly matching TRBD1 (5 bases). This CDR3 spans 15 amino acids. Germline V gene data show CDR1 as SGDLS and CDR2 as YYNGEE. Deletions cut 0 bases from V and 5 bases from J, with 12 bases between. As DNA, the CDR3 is TGTGCCAGCAGCGTAGGGGGGGACCGACGAAACACCATATATTTT. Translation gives CASSVGGDRRNTIYF.

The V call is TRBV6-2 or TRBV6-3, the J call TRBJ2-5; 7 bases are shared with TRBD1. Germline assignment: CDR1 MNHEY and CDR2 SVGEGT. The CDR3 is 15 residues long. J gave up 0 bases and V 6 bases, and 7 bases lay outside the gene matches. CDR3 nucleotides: TGTGCCAGCAGCCCCGGGACAGCGTACCAAGAGACCCAGTACTTC. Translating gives CASSPGTAYQETQYF.

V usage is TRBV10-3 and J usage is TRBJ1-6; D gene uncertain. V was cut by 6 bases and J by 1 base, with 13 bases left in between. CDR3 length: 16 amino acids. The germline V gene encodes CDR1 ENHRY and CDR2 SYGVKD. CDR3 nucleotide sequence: TGTGCCATCAGGAGTGGTGGGAGGTCCTATAATTCACCCCTCCACTTT. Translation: CAIRSGGRSYNSPLHF.

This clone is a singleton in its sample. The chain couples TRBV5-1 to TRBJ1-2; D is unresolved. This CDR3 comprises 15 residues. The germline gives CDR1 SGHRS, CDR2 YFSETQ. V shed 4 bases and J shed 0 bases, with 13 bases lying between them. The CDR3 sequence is CASSAGTATNYGYTF. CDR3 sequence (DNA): TGCGCCAGCAGCGCAGGCACAGCCACTAACTATGGCTACACCTTC.

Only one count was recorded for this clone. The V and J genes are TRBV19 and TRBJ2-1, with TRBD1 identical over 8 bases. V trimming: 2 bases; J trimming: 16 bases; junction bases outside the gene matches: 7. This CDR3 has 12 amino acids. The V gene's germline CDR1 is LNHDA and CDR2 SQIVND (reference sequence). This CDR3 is CASSIRQGAIFF. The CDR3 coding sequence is TGTGCCAGTAGTATACGTCAGGGGGCGATTTTCTTC.

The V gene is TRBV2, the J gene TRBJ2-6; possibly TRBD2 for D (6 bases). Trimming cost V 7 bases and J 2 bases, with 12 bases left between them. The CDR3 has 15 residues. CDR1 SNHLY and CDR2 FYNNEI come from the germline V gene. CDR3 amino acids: CASNGEVTGANVLTF. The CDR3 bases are TGTGCCAGCAACGGGGAGGTTACTGGGGCCAACGTCCTGACTTTC.

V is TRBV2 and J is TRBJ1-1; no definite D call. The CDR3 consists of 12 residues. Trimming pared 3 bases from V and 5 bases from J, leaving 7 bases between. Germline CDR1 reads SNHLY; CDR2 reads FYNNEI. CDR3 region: CASSDRGTEAFF. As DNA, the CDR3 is TGTGCCAGCAGTGACCGGGGTACTGAAGCTTTCTTT.

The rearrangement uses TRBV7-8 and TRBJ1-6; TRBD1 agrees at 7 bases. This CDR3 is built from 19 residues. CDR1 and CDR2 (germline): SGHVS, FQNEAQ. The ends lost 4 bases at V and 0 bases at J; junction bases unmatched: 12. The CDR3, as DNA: TGTGCCAGCAGCTCACTCCGTGGACAGGCAAGCTCCTATAATTCACCCCTCCACTTT. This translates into CASSSLRGQASSYNSPLHF. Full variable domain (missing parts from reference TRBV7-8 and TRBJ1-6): GAGVSQSPRYKVAKRGQDVALRCDPISGHVSLFWYQQALGQGPEFLTYFQNEAQLDKSGLPSDRFFAERPEGSVSTLKIQRTQQEDSAVYLCASSSLRGQASSYNSPLHFGNGTRLTVT.

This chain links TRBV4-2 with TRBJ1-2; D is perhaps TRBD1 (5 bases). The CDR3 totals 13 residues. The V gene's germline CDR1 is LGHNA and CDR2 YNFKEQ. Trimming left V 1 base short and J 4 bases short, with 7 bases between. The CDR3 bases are TGTGCCAGCAGCCAAGTAGGGGTCTATGGCTACACCTTC. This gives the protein CASSQVGVYGYTF.

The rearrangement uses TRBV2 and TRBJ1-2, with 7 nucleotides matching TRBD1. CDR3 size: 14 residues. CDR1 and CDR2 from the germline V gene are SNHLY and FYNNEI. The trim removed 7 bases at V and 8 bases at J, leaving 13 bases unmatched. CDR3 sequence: CASKTVRDSGGYTF. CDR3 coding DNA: TGTGCCAGCAAGACTGTCCGGGACAGTGGGGGCTACACCTTC. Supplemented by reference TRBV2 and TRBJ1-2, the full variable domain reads EPEVTQTPSHQVTQMGQEVILRCVPISNHLYFYWYRQILGQKVEFLVSFYNNEISEKSEIFDDQFSVERPDGSNFTLKIRSTKLEDSAMYFCASKTVRDSGGYTFGSGTRLTVV.

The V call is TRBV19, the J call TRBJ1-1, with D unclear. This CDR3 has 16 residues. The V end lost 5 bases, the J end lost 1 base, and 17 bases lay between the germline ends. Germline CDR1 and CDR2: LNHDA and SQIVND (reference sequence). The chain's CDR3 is CASSPGPGFQNTEAFF. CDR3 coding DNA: TGTGCCAGTAGTCCCGGTCCGGGGTTCCAGAACACTGAAGCTTTCTTT.

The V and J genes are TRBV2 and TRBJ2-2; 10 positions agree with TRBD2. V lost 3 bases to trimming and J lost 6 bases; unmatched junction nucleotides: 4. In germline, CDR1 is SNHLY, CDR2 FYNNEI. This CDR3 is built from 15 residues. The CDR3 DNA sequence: TGTGCCAGCAGTGAGCTCGGACTAGCGGCCGGGGAGCTGTTTTTT. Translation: CASSELGLAAGELFF.

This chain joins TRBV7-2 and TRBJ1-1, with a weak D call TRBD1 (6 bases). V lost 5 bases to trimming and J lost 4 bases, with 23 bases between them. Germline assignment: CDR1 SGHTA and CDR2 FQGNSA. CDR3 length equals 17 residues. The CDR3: CASSLYMGQSLATEAFF. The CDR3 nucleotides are TGTGCCAGCAGCCTATATATGGGACAATCGCTGGCCACTGAAGCTTTCTTT.

The CDR3 region has the DNA TGTGCCAGCAGCTTGGAACTCTCCCCGGGAACTGAAGCTTTCTTT. This gives the protein CASSLELSPGTEAFF. This chain uses TRBV5-5 with TRBJ1-1; no firm D call. The CDR3 extends over 15 amino acids. V was shortened by 0 bases and J by 5 bases, with 14 bases between the two germline ends. Germline V gives CDR1 SGHKS, CDR2 YYEKEE (reference sequence).